This T cell receptor (beta chain) was recorded in a study of blood T cell repertoires in COVID-19. At the level of the study: Samples taken during acute and convalescent COVID-19 were collected in the United States, Italy and Spain.

Seattle enrolled patients during active infection and tracked them longitudinally. In the original analysis: Estimates of nucleated cell counts were drawn from the amplification of reference gene primers. This table comes from immunoSEQ multiplex PCR, and its TCRdb copy is limited to in-frame clones, with some not included. V and J calls and clone size are those listed in that table; D and trimming were worked out from the DNA. This repertoire shows hundreds of thousands of clones, around nine tenths found once; its top ten account for roughly 7.3%. The V end was cut by 4 bases, the J end by 4 bases, with 9 bases between. CDR3 length: 13 residues. The germline V gene encodes CDR1 ENHRY and CDR2 SYGVKD.

Sample: peripheral blood. The chain couples TRBV10-3 to TRBJ2-3; a weak D match, TRBD1 (6 bases). The TCR was taken from a woman between 50 and 59 years old with COVID-19, enrolled during active disease. The CDR3 loop reads CAISGTASDTQYF. The CDR3 DNA reads TGTGCCATCAGTGGGACAGCCTCAGATACGCAGTATTTT.